The clone carrying this T cell receptor beta chain was seen a single time. Antigen specificity is unknown. A much larger clone sits a single nucleotide away, making a read error possible. The entry originates in a study of neurological immune-mediated disorders. Overall study findings and caveats: CDR3 amino acid sequences found in expanded clones were never shared across subjects, suggesting private repertoires in all groups.

2 million PBMCs stored at -80 C were the source of the unsorted libraries. Template-switch 5'RACE cDNA synthesis added a 10-nucleotide unique molecular identifier. Sequencing runs each yielded over 170 million TCR-beta sequences from 15-18 subjects. Each CDR3 protein is one row after TCRdb ran MiXCR on the 5' RACE reads. Of about 62,000 distinct CDR3 sequences detected, roughly 4% appear once; the ten largest clones hold less than 2.5%. The CDR3 loop spans 15 amino acids. Germline assignment: CDR1 DFQATT and CDR2 SNEGSKA (reference sequence). V was cut by 1 base and J by 2 bases, with 15 bases left in between.

The source material was PBMCs. V is TRBV20-1 and J is TRBJ2-7, with D tentatively TRBD1 (6 bases). This receptor was identified in a woman in her forties or fifties with multiple sclerosis. The CDR3 loop reads CSARVMTRGPYEQYF. The CDR3, as DNA: TGCAGTGCTAGAGTTATGACCAGGGGACCCTACGAGCAGTACTTC.